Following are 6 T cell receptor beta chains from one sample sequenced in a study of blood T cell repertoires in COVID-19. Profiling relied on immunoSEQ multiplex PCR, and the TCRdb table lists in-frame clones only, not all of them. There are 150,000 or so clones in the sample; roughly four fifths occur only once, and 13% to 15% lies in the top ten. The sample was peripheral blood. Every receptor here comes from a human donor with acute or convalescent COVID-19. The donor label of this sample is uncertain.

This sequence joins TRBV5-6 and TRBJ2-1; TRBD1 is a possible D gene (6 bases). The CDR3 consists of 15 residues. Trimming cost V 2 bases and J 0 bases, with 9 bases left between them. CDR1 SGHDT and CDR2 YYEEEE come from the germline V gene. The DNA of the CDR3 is TGTGCCAGCAGCTTCTTGGGACACTCCTACAATGAGCAGTTCTTC. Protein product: CASSFLGHSYNEQFF.

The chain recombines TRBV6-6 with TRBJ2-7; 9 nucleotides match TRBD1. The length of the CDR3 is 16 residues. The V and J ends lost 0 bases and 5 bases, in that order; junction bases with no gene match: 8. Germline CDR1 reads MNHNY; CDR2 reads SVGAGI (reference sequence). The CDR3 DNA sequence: TGTGCCAGCAGTTACTCGAGCACAGGGGGCGGCGACGAGCAGTACTTC. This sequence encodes CASSYSSTGGGDEQYF.

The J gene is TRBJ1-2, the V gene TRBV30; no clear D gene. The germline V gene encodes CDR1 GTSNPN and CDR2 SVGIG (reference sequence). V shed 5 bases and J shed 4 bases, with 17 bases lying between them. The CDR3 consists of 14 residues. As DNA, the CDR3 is TGTGCCTGGGAACCTCTGGGCCCCCTCTATGGCTACACCTTC. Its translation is CAWEPLGPLYGYTF.

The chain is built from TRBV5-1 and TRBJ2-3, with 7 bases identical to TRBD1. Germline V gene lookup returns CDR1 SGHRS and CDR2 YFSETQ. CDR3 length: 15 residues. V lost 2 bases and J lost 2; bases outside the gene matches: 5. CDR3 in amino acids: CASSLGQVNTDTQYF. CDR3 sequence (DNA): TGCGCCAGCAGCTTAGGACAGGTTAACACAGATACGCAGTATTTT.

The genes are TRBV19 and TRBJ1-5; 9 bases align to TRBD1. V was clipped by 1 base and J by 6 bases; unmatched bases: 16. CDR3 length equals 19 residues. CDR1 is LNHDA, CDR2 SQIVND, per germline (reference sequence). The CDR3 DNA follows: TGTGCCAGTAGTATAGGACAGGGGGACTCCCTGCCGGTGGGTCAGCCCCAGCATTTT. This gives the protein CASSIGQGDSLPVGQPQHF.

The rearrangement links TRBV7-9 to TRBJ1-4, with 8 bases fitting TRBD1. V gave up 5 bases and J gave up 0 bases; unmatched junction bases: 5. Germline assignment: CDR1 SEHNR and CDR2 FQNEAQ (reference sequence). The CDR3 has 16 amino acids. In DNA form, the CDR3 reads TGTGCCAGCAGCAGAGACAGGGGCGCAACTAATGAAAAACTGTTTTTT. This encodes CASSRDRGATNEKLFF.